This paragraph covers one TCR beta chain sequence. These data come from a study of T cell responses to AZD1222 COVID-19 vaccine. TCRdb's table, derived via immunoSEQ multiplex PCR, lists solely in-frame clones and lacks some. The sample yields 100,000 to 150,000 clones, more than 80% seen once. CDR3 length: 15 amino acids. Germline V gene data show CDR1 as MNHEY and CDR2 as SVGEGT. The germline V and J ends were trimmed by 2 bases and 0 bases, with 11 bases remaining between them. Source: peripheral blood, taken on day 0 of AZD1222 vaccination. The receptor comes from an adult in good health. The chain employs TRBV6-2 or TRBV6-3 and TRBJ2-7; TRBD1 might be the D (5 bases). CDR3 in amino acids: CASSYGAVSSYEQYF. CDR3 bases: TGTGCCAGCAGTTACGGGGCAGTCTCCTCCTACGAGCAGTACTTC.